This TCR beta chain derives from a study of shared clonotypes between healthy human individuals. This CDR3 is built from 16 residues. The repertoire was sequenced with immunoSEQ multiplex PCR; TCRdb's copy has only in-frame clones and lacks some. The sample yields fewer than 1.6 million clones, approximately 98.5% seen once. The sequence was obtained from a man aged 25 to 40 in good health. The rearrangement links TRBV12-1 to TRBJ2-2; the D call in the table, TRBD2, was not verified against the DNA. TRBV12-1 is listed as a pseudogene. The sequenced sample consisted of naive CD4+ T cells sorted from blood. The subset was: CD45RA+ positively selected. The chain's CDR3 is CASSGGTRVNTGELFF. Written as DNA, the CDR3 is TGTGCCAGCAGCGGCGGGACTAGAGTGAACACCGGGGAGCTGTTTTTT.